A selection of T cell receptor beta chains follows, all from one sample in a study of control samples from healthy donors and cancer patients. Here immunoSEQ multiplex PCR was the method, and the copy in TCRdb shows in-frame clones only, minus some. Of 60,000 to 65,000 clones in the sample, about 82% were seen once. The sequenced sample was blood. These receptors were obtained from a man in his forties in good health. CDR3s include the opening cysteine and the closing phenylalanine or tryptophan. A D gene is named only where the DNA matches it firmly. Clone size is shown for a subset of rows, as once, few, many or a class of expanded clone.

>TRBV12-3/TRBV12-4|TRBJ1-1|NA|NA
TGTGCCAGCAGTTTACAGGAGAGGACTGAAGCTTTCTTT
CASSLQERTEAFF
>TRBV12-3/TRBV12-4|TRBJ2-1|NA|NA
TGTGCCAGCAGTTTGGGATGGTACAATGAGCAGTTCTTC
CASSLGWYNEQFF
>TRBV7-2|TRBJ2-7|NA|NA
TGTGCCAGCAGCTTAGATGATTACAGGTACGAGCAGTACTTC
CASSLDDYRYEQYF
>TRBV5-5|TRBJ1-2|NA|NA
TGTGCCAGCAGCTATAATCAGGGTTCCTATGGCTACACCTTC
CASSYNQGSYGYTF
>TRBV5-1|TRBJ2-3|TRBD2|few
TGCGCCAGCAGCTTGGCCCCAAGGACTAGCGGGGGGACAGATACGCAGTATTTT
CASSLAPRTSGGTDTQYF
>TRBV7-9|TRBJ2-3|NA|NA
TGTGCCAGCAGCTTAACAGGGAAAGATACGCAGTATTTT
CASSLTGKDTQYF
>TRBV3-1/TRBV3-2|TRBJ2-1|TRBD2|NA
TGTGCCAGCAGCCGAATTAGCGGGGGGGCCACTGAGCAGTTCTTC
CASSRISGGATEQFF
>TRBV6-1|TRBJ1-1|TRBD1|NA
TGTGCCAGCAGTGAAGGGGGGACAGGCACTGAAGCTTTCTTT
CASSEGGTGTEAFF
>TRBV7-2|TRBJ2-1|TRBD2|NA
TGTGCCAGCAGCTTCCGGACTAGCGGGACCACCTACAATGAGCAGTTCTTC
CASSFRTSGTTYNEQFF
>TRBV5-8|TRBJ1-1|NA|NA
TGTGCCAGCAGCTTGGTTAGGCGGACTGAAGCTTTCTTT
CASSLVRRTEAFF
>TRBV3-1/TRBV3-2|TRBJ1-3|TRBD1|NA
TGTGCCAGCAGCCCTCAAACAGGGGGCTCTGGAAACACCATATATTTT
CASSPQTGGSGNTIYF
>TRBV19|TRBJ1-5|NA|NA
TGTGCCAGTAGTATCTCGGCCGCCAATCAGCCCCAGCATTTT
CASSISAANQPQHF
>TRBV5-6|TRBJ1-5|NA|NA
TGTGCCAGCACCTCCTCGTCCAGGGGCAATCAGCCCCAGCATTTT
CASTSSSRGNQPQHF
>TRBV18|TRBJ2-7|TRBD2|NA
TGTGCCAGCTCTAAAGCCGATGTCGGTAGCGGGGGTCGCTACGAGCAGTACTTC
CASSKADVGSGGRYEQYF
>TRBV11-2|TRBJ1-1|NA|once
TGTGCCAGCAGCTTAGACAGGGGACCTGAAGCTTTCTTT
CASSLDRGPEAFF
>TRBV23-1|TRBJ2-2|NA|NA
TGCGCCAGCAGTCAATCTAGGGATCTGAACACCGGGGAGCTGTTTTTT
CASSQSRDLNTGELFF
>TRBV9|TRBJ2-5|NA|NA
TGTGCCAGCAGCGTAGGGTCTAGTCGGGGGGAGACCCAGTACTTC
CASSVGSSRGETQYF